Listed here is a single T cell receptor beta chain. The data originate from a study of blood T cells in healthy people across ages. This CDR3 spans 14 amino acids. Trimming took off 0 bases at V and 0 bases at J, with 5 bases between the two ends. From germline, CDR1 is SGDLS and CDR2 YYNGEE. Together with a sample-barcoded 5' primer, a J-beta primer mix was included in a second PCR lasting roughly 6 to 12 cycles. TCRdb analysed the 5' RACE reads with MiXCR anew, one entry per CDR3 protein. The data show 1.4 million to 1.5 million distinct CDR3 sequences, around 42% seen once. This TCR was sampled from a woman aged 18-29 years in good health. Input material: blood. The J gene is TRBJ2-3, the V gene TRBV9, with unresolved D. The CDR3 region has the DNA TGTGCCAGCAGCGTAGAAGTAAGCACAGATACGCAGTATTTT. This translates into CASSVEVSTDTQYF.